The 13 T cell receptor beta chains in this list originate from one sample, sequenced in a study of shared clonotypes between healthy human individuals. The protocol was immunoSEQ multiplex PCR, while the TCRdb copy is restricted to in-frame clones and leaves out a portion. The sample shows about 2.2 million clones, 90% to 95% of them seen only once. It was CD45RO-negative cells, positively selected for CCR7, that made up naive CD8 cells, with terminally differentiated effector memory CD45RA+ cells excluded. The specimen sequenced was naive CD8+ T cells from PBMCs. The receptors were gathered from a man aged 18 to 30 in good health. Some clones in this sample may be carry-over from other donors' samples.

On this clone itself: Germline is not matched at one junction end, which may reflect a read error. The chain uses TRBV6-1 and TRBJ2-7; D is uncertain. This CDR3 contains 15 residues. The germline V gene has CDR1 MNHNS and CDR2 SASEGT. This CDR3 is CASSEAPYGTYEQYF. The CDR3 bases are TGTGCCAGCAGCGAAGCCCCCTACGGAACCTACGAGCAGTACTTC.

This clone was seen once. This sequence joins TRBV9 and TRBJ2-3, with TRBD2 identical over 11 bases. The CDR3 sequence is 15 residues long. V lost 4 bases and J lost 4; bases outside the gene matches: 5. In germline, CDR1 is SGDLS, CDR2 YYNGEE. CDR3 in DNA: TGTGCCAGCAGCCAGACTAGCGGGACAGCAGATACGCAGTATTTT. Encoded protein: CASSQTSGTADTQYF.

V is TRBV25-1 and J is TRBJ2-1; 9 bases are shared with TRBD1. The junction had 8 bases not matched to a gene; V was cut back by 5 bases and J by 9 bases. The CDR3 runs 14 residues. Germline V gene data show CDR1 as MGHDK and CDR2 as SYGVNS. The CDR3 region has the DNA TGTGCCAGCAGTCAAAGTCCGGGACAGGGTGAGCAGTTCTTC. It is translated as CASSQSPGQGEQFF.

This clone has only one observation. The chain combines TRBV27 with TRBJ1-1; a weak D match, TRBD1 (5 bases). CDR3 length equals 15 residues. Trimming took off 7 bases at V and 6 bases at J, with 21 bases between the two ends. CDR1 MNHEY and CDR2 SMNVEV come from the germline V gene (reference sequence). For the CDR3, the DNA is TGTGCCAGCAAAACCCAGGGAGTCCGTCGCGCTGAAGCTTTCTTT. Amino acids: CASKTQGVRRAEAFF.

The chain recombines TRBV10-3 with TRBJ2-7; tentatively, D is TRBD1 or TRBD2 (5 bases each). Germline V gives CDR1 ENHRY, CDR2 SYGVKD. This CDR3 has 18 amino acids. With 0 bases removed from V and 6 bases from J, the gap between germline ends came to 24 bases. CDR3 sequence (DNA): TGTGCCATCAGTGAGTCGAAGGGCAGAGGGGCGCTCCTGGTCGAGCAGTACTTC. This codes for CAISESKGRGALLVEQYF.

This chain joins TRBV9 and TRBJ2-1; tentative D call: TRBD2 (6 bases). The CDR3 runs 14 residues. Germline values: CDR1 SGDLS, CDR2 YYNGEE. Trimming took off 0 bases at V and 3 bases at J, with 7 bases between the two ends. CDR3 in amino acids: CASSVAGVYNEQFF. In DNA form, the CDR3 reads TGTGCCAGCAGCGTAGCGGGAGTCTACAATGAGCAGTTCTTC.

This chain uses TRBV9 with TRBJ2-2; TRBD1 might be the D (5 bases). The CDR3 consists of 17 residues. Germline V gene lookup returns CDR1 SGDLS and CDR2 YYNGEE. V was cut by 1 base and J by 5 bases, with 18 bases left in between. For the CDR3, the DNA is TGTGCCAGCAGCGTATACGGGCTTCCAGGGCCGACCGGGGAGCTGTTTTTT. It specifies CASSVYGLPGPTGELFF.

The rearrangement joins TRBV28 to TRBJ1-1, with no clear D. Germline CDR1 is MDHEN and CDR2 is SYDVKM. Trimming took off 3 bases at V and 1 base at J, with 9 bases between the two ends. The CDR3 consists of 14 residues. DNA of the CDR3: TGTGCCAGCAGTTTGATAGCGGGGAACACTGAAGCTTTCTTT. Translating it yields CASSLIAGNTEAFF.

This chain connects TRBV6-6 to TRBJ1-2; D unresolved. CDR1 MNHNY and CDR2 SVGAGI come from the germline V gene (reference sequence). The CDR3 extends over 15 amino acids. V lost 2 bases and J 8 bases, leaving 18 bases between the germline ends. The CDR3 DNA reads TGTGCCAGCAGTTACAACAGCGACAACGGATTAGGCTACACCTTC. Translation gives CASSYNSDNGLGYTF.

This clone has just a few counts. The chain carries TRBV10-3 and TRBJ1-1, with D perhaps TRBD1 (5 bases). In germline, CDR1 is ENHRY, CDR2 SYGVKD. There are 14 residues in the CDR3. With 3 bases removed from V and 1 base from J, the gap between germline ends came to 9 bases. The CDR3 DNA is TGTGCCATCAGTGATCGGCAGGGGAACACTGAAGCTTTCTTT. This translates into CAISDRQGNTEAFF.

The chain's CDR3 is CASSPRSLSEQYF. The DNA for the CDR3 is TGTGCCAGCAGCCCAAGGAGTTTGAGCGAGCAGTACTTC. The chain has TRBV7-9 and TRBJ2-7; D is unclear. Germline CDR1 and CDR2: SEHNR and FQNEAQ (reference sequence). Trimming took 5 bases from V and 6 from J, leaving 14 bases between them. This CDR3 is 13 amino acids long.

DNA for the CDR3: TGTGCCAGCAGCGGGACTACCGGCGATGAGCAGTTCTTC. Translating it yields CASSGTTGDEQFF. This sequence joins TRBV9 and TRBJ2-1; a weak D match, TRBD2 (6 bases). The CDR3 is 13 residues long. Trimming stripped 3 bases from V and 8 bases from J, with 12 bases between. Germline CDR1 is SGDLS and CDR2 is YYNGEE.

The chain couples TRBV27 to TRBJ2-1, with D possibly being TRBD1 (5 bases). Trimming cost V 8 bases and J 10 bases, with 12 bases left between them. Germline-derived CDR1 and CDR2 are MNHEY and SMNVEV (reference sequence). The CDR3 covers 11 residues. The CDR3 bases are TGTGCCAGCGGGGCTCTGGGAGAGCAGTTCTTC. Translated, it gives CASGALGEQFF.